This paragraph reports one T cell receptor (beta chain). V was shortened by 2 bases and J by 1 base, with 14 bases between the two germline ends. CDR3 length: 16 residues. Germline V CDR1 and CDR2: SGHAT, FQNNGV. Libraries were prepared by immunoSEQ multiplex PCR; TCRdb keeps only in-frame clonotypes and omits some of them. The sample carries 20,000 or so clones, 86% recorded once. This specimen comes from a study of blood T cell repertoires in COVID-19. For the study at large: The cDNA or gDNA used as material had been derived from T cells, B-cell-depleted T cells, or PBMCs.

This receptor was obtained from a man aged 50-59 years with active COVID-19. The sample consisted of peripheral blood. The chain joins TRBV11-2 to TRBJ1-1; D is unclear. The CDR3 DNA follows: TGTGCCAGCAGCTTACACAGCCCGGCCAGGAACACTGAAGCTTTCTTT. Amino acids: CASSLHSPARNTEAFF.